One T cell receptor beta chain is described in this entry. Its antigen is as yet unknown. Extracted RNA was reverse transcribed into cDNA, the sequencing template. Profiled with immunoSEQ multiplex PCR; TCRdb holds only in-frame clones, not every one. The table shows 130,000 or so clones, with 49% occurring only once. Trimming pared 2 bases from V and 6 bases from J, leaving 15 bases between. CDR1 is SGHDT, CDR2 YYEEEE, per germline. The CDR3 contains 15 residues. The entry originates in a study of CD8+ T cells in alopecia areata. Study in general: The tofacitinib course ran for 6 to 18 months and was followed by 6 months off drug. Whole-study findings and limits: Lesional tissue from the scalp (especially in alopecia totalis/universalis) showed higher clonality than normal scalp. Scalp sample sequencing also detects resident alphabeta T cells of normal skin.

The J gene is TRBJ1-5, the V gene TRBV5-6; D ambiguous. This TCR derives from a human donor with alopecia areata. The sequenced sample was CD8+ T cells sorted from blood, obtained at week 0. DNA of the CDR3: TGTGCCAGCAGCTTCGGCAACTTGGGCAGTCAGCCCCAGCATTTT. Translation gives CASSFGNLGSQPQHF.